The T cell receptor beta chain under discussion was sequenced for a study of Ad26.COV2.S vaccination and SARS-CoV-2 variants. Clones were sequenced by immunoSEQ multiplex PCR, and TCRdb holds only the in-frame ones, with some missing. Of over 400,000 clones in the sample, around 93% are singletons; the top ten hold about 1.7%. The V gene's germline CDR1 is MNHEY and CDR2 SVGEGT. The CDR3 runs to 17 residues. The V gene lost 1 base and the J gene lost 2 bases, with 16 bases spanning the gap. Treatment: some 19 received Ad26.COV2.S at low or high dose, single or two shots; about 5 received placebo; per-sample allocation not given. The samples were gathered on day 63 after the first injection of vaccine or placebo.

Sequenced material: peripheral blood, taken in a trial of Ad26.COV2.S vaccine versus placebo. This sequence originates from a person between 18 and 65 years old who received the Ad26.COV2.S COVID-19 vaccine or a placebo. The chain has TRBV6-2 or TRBV6-3 and TRBJ2-3; D may be TRBD2 (5 bases). The CDR3 loop reads CASSYYITRGYTDTQYF. In DNA, the CDR3 is TGTGCCAGCAGTTACTACATTACACGGGGATACACAGATACGCAGTATTTT.